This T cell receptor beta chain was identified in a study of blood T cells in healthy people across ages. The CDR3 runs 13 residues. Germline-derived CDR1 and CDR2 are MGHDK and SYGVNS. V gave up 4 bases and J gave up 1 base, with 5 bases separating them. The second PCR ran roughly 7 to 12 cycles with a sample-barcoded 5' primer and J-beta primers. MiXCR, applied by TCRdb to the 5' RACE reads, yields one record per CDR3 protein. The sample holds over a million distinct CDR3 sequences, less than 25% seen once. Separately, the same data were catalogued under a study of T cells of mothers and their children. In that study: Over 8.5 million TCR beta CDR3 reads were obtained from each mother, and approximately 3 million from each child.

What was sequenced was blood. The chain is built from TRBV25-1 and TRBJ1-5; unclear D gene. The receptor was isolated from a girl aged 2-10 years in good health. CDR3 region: CASSGSSNQPQHF. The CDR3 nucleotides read TGTGCCAGCAGTGGTTCGAGCAATCAGCCCCAGCATTTT.